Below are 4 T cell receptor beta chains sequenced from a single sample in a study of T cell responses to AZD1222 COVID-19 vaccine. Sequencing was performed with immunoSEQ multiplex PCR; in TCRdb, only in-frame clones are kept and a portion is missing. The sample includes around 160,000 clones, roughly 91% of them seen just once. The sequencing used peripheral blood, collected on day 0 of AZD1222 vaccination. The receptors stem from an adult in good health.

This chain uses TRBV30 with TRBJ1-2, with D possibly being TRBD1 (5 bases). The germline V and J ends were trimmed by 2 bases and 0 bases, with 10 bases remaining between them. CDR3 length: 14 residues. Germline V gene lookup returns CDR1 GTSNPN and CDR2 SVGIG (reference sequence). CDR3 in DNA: TGTGCCTGGAGTTTAGACAGTACTAACTATGGCTACACCTTC. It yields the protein CAWSLDSTNYGYTF.

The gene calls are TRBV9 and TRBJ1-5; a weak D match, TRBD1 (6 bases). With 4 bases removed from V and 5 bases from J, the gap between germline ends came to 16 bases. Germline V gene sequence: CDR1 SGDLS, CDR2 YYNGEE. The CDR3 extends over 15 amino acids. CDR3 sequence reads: CASSRHDRIDQPQHF. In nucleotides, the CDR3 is TGTGCCAGCAGCCGGCATGACAGGATTGATCAGCCCCAGCATTTT.

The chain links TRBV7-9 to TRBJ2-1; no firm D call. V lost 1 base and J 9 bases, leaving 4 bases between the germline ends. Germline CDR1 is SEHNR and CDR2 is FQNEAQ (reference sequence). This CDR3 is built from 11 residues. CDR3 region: CASSLEGEQFF. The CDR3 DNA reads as TGTGCCAGCAGCTTAGAGGGTGAGCAGTTCTTC.

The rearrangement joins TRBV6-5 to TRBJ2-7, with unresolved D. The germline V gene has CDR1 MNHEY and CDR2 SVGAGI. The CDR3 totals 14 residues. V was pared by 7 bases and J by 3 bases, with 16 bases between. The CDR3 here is CASKVISDNYEQYF. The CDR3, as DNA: TGTGCCAGCAAAGTTATAAGCGACAACTACGAGCAGTACTTC.